The TCR beta chain under discussion was sequenced for a study of shared clonotypes between healthy human individuals (dated by TCRdb to about 2020). Context from the whole study: A couple of women and a few men aged 18 to 49 years were included in the cohort. To estimate repertoire size and how much clonotypes are shared between individuals, the study performed deep sequencing of blood TCR repertoires from a few healthy adults. Different laboratories and diverse techniques were used to prepare libraries and sequence TCR repertoires, to increase sequencing depth and limit assay-specific biases. Per donor, leukapheresis produced somewhere between about 0.85 and 9.5 billion PBMCs.

Via the germline V gene, CDR1 is MNHNS and CDR2 SASEGT. V and J lose 1 base and 2 bases, and a span of 12 bases separates them. The CDR3 measures 15 amino acids from cysteine to phenylalanine. Just CDR3 DNA is preserved here, 45 bases in frame from base 1. Details on this clone: Its antigen specificity is not known. No quality values exist for individual bases; no much larger clone is one base distant.

Donors were healthy HIV-negative adults with no recently reported acute infections or vaccinations. Every donor was a Caucasian adult living in Nashville, Tennessee, USA. In the unsorted samples, some 100 million PBMCs were counted, and genomic DNA was extracted using the QIAamp DNA Blood Mini kit. Blood was collected by leukapheresis, and PBMCs were isolated by Ficoll-Histopaque density gradient centrifugation and then cryopreserved in liquid nitrogen vapor phase. TCR CDR3 regions were amplified from genomic DNA by multiplex PCR using the deep immunoSEQ assay. Extracted genomic DNA from each cell subset was distributed evenly across all wells of several immunoSEQ 96-well plates, and each plate was treated as a replicate. Each replicate PCR for unsorted PBMC received roughly 0.3 ug genomic DNA, equal to 30,000 to 35,000 T cell genomes. Ten immunoSEQ deep assay plates were used to sequence unsorted PBMC genomic DNA. The purified libraries were quantified using a Qubit 3.0 fluorometer, sized with a Bioanalyzer 2100, and then quantified again using the KAPA Library Quantification kit. Each immunoSEQ 96-well plate was sequenced on its own single-read 150-cycle Illumina NextSeq 550 flow cell. In the paper's pipeline: The immunoSEQ output contained only junctional sequences without quality scores, so filtering could not match that applied to full-length reads. To assign V/J genes and CDR3, sequences were annotated using PyIR, a Python wrapper for IgBLAST v1.9, with IMGT germline references. Reads were removed for weak V/J assignments (E-value above 1e-6), missing CDR3, stop codons, out-of-frame junctions, or ambiguous translated residues. V3J clonotypes were defined by identical inferred V gene, J gene, and CDR3 amino acid sequence. Percentage overlap between repertoires was calculated by dividing the number of shared unique clonotypes by the size of the smaller repertoire. Repertoire richness was assessed with RTK rarefaction, the Chao1 estimator, and Recon v2.1 estimates of unobserved clonotypes. The immuneACCESS repertoire file appears here via TCRdb, limited to in-frame rearrangements. These files lack a portion of the clones; in checked studies, under half of the deficit traces to unresolved V genes, and the cause of the others is not known. V, J and clone size reflect that table, while D and trimming were determined from the DNA. The sample table holds 450,000 to 500,000 clones, of which around 73% were seen once. The ten most abundant clones make up 12% of the sample.

Here is what the overall study found, with its caveats: The small number of donors limited the genetic and exposure-history diversity represented. Based on pairwise subsampling, the degree of clonotype sharing among donors was expected to be affected by sequencing depth. Sampling was restricted to blood, and TCR repertoires in tissues likely differ from the TCR repertoires found in blood.

The chain joins TRBV6-1 to TRBJ2-7, with no D gene named confidently. The sample comprised PBMCs. The receptor was derived from a middle-aged woman in good health. Some clones in this sample may be carry-over from other donors' samples. The CDR3 corresponds to CASSEGTISAYEQYF. At the DNA level, the sequence is TGTGCCAGCAGTGAAGGAACTATTTCGGCCTACGAGCAGTACTTC.